This T cell receptor (beta chain) was retrieved from a study of blood T cell repertoires in COVID-19. As for the study in general: From the United States, Italy and Spain came samples of acute and convalescent COVID-19.

V lost 7 bases, J lost 0 bases, and 16 bases lay in between. The length of the CDR3 is 15 residues. The germline CDR1 and CDR2 sequences are SQVTM and ANQGSEA. Adults between roughly 18 and 89 years of age took part from under 25 US areas. Resolution of symptoms, clearance, or two negative PCRs was present in recovered Cohort 3 donors. This clone was detected once. Sequencing was performed with immunoSEQ multiplex PCR; in TCRdb, only in-frame clones are kept and a portion is missing. The sample records about 130,000 clones, 80% to 90% being singletons. What was sequenced was PBMCs or T cells enriched from blood (not recorded which). The TCR was taken from a man aged 50-60 years who had recovered from COVID-19. The V call is TRBV29-1, the J call TRBJ2-1, with a possible D match to TRBD2 (6 bases). CDR3 sequence reads: CSALGLPSSYNEQFF. DNA of the CDR3: TGCAGCGCCCTGGGACTGCCCAGCTCCTACAATGAGCAGTTCTTC.